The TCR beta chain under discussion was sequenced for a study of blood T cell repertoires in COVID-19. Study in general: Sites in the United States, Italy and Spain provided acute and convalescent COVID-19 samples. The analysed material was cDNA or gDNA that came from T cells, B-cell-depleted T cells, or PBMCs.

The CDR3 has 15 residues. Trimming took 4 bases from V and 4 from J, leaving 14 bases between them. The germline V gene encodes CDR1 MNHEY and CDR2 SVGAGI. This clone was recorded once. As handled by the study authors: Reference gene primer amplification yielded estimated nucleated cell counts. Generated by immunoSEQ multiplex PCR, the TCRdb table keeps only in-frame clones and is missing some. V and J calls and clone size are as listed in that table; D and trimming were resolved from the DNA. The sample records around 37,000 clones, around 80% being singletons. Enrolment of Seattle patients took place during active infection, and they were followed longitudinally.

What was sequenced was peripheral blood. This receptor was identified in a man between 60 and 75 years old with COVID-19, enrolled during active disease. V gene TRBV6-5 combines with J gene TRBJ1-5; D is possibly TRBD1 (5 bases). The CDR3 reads CASSFSRVGNQPQHF. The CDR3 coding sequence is TGTGCCAGCAGTTTCAGCAGGGTTGGGAATCAGCCCCAGCATTTT.